Below, 19 T cell receptor beta chains from the same sample are listed, as sequenced in a study of OX40 agonist ivuxolimab in advanced cancers. Clones were sequenced by immunoSEQ multiplex PCR, and TCRdb holds only the in-frame ones, with some missing. The sample yields tens of thousands of clones, about 90% seen once. The specimen was CD4+ or CD8+ T cells sorted from blood, collected in a trial of the OX40 agonist ivuxolimab. The receptors come from an adult with an advanced solid tumor such as melanoma, head and neck, liver or kidney cancer.

The V gene is TRBV19, the J gene TRBJ2-1, with no clear D. Between the trimmed V and J ends, which lost 1 base and 1 base, there was a span of 14 bases. The germline gives CDR1 LNHDA, CDR2 SQIVND (reference sequence). CDR3 size: 17 residues. DNA for the CDR3: TGTGCCAGTAGTATAGTTATGATCAGTGCTTCCTACAATGAGCAGTTCTTC. The encoded protein is CASSIVMISASYNEQFF.

In DNA, the CDR3 is TGTGCCAGCAGTTCGACAGGAGAACTGTTTTTT. It yields the protein CASSSTGELFF. The chain has TRBV6-6 and TRBJ1-4; possible D gene TRBD1, 6 bases. This CDR3 is built from 11 residues. V dropped 4 bases and J dropped 12 bases, with 9 bases sitting between them. Germline V gene sequence: CDR1 MNHNY, CDR2 SVGAGI (reference sequence).

This sequence joins TRBV29-1 and TRBJ2-7, with a weak D call TRBD1 (5 bases). Germline values: CDR1 SQVTM, CDR2 ANQGSEA. The CDR3 consists of 15 residues. V lost 1 base and J lost 0, with 13 bases in between. DNA for the CDR3: TGCAGCGTTGAAGTTCAGGGCGCACCCTCCTACGAGCAGTACTTC. It is translated as CSVEVQGAPSYEQYF.

V usage is TRBV6-6 and J usage is TRBJ2-7; possibly TRBD1 for D (6 bases). Trimming removed 0 bases from V and 4 bases from J, with 13 bases in between. Germline assignment: CDR1 MNHNY and CDR2 SVGAGI (reference sequence). This CDR3 comprises 15 residues. CDR3 nucleotides: TGTGCCAGCAGTTACTCCGGGACAAGATCTTACGAGCAGTACTTC. This gives the protein CASSYSGTRSYEQYF.

The chain carries TRBV6-5 and TRBJ2-7; the D is unclear. The CDR3 spans 12 residues. V was cut by 5 bases and J by 1 base, with 6 bases left in between. Per germline, CDR1 MNHEY and CDR2 SVGAGI. The CDR3 nucleotides are TGTGCCAGCAGTACTGGATCCTACGAGCAGTACTTC. Its protein product is CASSTGSYEQYF.

This clone is a singleton in its sample. The chain carries TRBV5-6 and TRBJ1-2; 7 bases match TRBD1. This CDR3 is 13 amino acids long. Germline CDR1 reads SGHDT; CDR2 reads YYEEEE. After removal of 3 bases from V and 7 bases from J, the junction contained 6 bases not matched to a gene. Here the CDR3 DNA reads TGTGCCAGCAGCTCCCCAGGGGGAGGTGGCTACACCTTC. This gives the protein CASSSPGGGGYTF.

This rearrangement joins TRBV19 to TRBJ2-3; 11 bases match TRBD1. Trimming took 7 bases from V and 2 from J; bases not matched to a gene: 8. Germline loops: CDR1 LNHDA, CDR2 SQIVND (reference sequence). This CDR3 region has 16 residues. The CDR3 region is CASTTWDRGATDTQYF. The CDR3 nucleotides read TGTGCCAGTACCACGTGGGACAGGGGGGCCACAGATACGCAGTATTTT.

This clone was picked up a small number of times. V and J are TRBV28 and TRBJ1-5; no clear D gene. The V gene lost 5 bases and the J gene lost 3 bases, with 5 bases spanning the gap. Germline-derived CDR1 and CDR2 are MDHEN and SYDVKM. The CDR3 length is 12 residues. The CDR3 DNA reads TGTGCCAGCAGTCCCACCAATCAGCCCCAGCATTTT. Encoded protein: CASSPTNQPQHF.

The rearrangement links TRBV19 to TRBJ2-3; D remains unclear. CDR1 and CDR2 (germline): LNHDA, SQIVND (reference sequence). V was pared by 7 bases and J by 9 bases, with 11 bases between. CDR3 length: 11 residues. The CDR3 protein is CASTLAGTQYF. The DNA of the CDR3 is TGTGCCAGTACCCTGGCAGGAACGCAGTATTTT.

The chain has TRBV28 and TRBJ1-1; no definite D call. The V gene's germline CDR1 is MDHEN and CDR2 SYDVKM. V was trimmed by 1 base and J by 1 base, leaving 10 bases between them. The CDR3 has 15 residues. The chain's CDR3 is CASSLLVQSNTEAFF. The CDR3, as DNA: TGTGCCAGCAGTTTATTGGTACAGTCGAACACTGAAGCTTTCTTT.

The gene calls are TRBV6-6 and TRBJ2-3; D remains unclear. Trimming removed 5 bases from V and 0 bases from J, with 6 bases in between. The CDR3 runs 13 residues. In germline, CDR1 is MNHNY, CDR2 SVGAGI (reference sequence). The DNA of the CDR3 is TGTGCCAGCAGTAGCGCTAGCACAGATACGCAGTATTTT. This translates into CASSSASTDTQYF.

By sample fraction, this clone is medium-sized. The rearrangement links TRBV10-2 to TRBJ1-2; no clear D gene. Germline V gene data show CDR1 as WSHSY and CDR2 as SAAADI. Trimming cost V 0 bases and J 4 bases, with 9 bases left between them. CDR3 length: 14 amino acids. CDR3 in DNA: TGCGCCAGCAGTGAGTCAATAGGAGCCTATGGCTACACCTTC. Protein sequence: CASSESIGAYGYTF.

The chain links TRBV30 to TRBJ2-5; TRBD1 agrees at 8 bases. V gave up 7 bases and J gave up 4 bases; unmatched junction bases: 11. Germline assignment: CDR1 GTSNPN and CDR2 SVGIG (reference sequence). The CDR3 has 14 residues. In DNA form, the CDR3 reads TGTGCCTCTTACGAGACAGGGGACGGAGAGACCCAGTACTTC. Translation gives CASYETGDGETQYF.

The chain uses TRBV19 and TRBJ2-3; D might be TRBD1 or TRBD2, each matching 5 bases. The V gene's germline CDR1 is LNHDA and CDR2 SQIVND (reference sequence). V dropped 4 bases and J dropped 5 bases, with 19 bases sitting between them. The length of the CDR3 is 16 residues. The CDR3: CASSTEGPYLGDTQYF. In nucleotides, the CDR3 is TGTGCCAGTAGTACAGAGGGACCGTACCTAGGAGATACGCAGTATTTT.

The chain has TRBV27 and TRBJ2-7, with unresolved D. Germline-derived CDR1 and CDR2 are MNHEY and SMNVEV (reference sequence). The CDR3 has 12 amino acids. V lost 6 bases and J 5 bases, leaving 11 bases between the germline ends. The CDR3 region is CASRPNKDEQYF. In DNA, the CDR3 is TGTGCCAGCAGGCCTAATAAAGACGAGCAGTACTTC.

V and J are TRBV11-3 and TRBJ2-5; D is ambiguous. Trimming removed 1 base from V and 3 bases from J, with 6 bases in between. The CDR3 consists of 13 residues. Per germline, CDR1 SGHNT and CDR2 YENEEA. This CDR3 reads CASSLGQKETQYF. In nucleotides, the CDR3 is TGTGCCAGCAGCTTAGGGCAGAAAGAGACCCAGTACTTC.

The chain couples TRBV4-3 to TRBJ2-7; 13 nucleotides line up with TRBD2. The V gene's germline CDR1 is LGHNA and CDR2 YSLEER. The CDR3 runs to 18 residues. Trimming took 0 bases from V and 3 from J; bases not matched to a gene: 8. For the CDR3, the DNA is TGCGCCAGCAGCCAAGACGGACTAGCGGGAGAAGGCGGCTACGAGCAGTACTTC. Translated, it gives CASSQDGLAGEGGYEQYF.

The sample holds a few counts of this clone. The chain joins TRBV10-1 to TRBJ2-7, with D perhaps TRBD1 (6 bases). Between the trimmed V and J ends, which lost 4 bases and 3 bases, there was a span of 10 bases. Germline V gene lookup returns CDR1 WNHNN and CDR2 SYGVQD (reference sequence). CDR3 length: 13 residues. The CDR3 DNA follows: TGCGCCAGCAGTGCCGGACAGCTCTACGAGCAGTACTTC. It specifies CASSAGQLYEQYF.

The chain has TRBV5-1 and TRBJ1-1; D might be TRBD1 (6 bases). The CDR3 has 14 amino acids. CDR1 and CDR2 (germline): SGHRS, YFSETQ. Trimming removed 4 bases from V and 0 bases from J, with 10 bases in between. The CDR3 region has the DNA TGCGCCAGCAGCGTGGGACACATGAACACTGAAGCTTTCTTT. Encoded protein: CASSVGHMNTEAFF.